A single T cell receptor (beta chain) is shown here with its context. This entry belongs to a study of cytomegalovirus exposure and HLA in healthy donors. Study-level information: There were approximately 85 million unique TCRs (from HLA-typed donors) in an early data release.

The PCR ran on 60 Vbeta and 13 Jbeta primers. This table comes from immunoSEQ multiplex PCR, and its TCRdb copy is limited to in-frame clones, with some not included. The repertoire has some 200,000 clones, 80% to 85% of them found once; the top ten carry roughly 0.73%. CDR1 and CDR2 from the germline V gene are MNHNS and SASEGT. The CDR3 contains 15 residues. V lost 0 bases to trimming and J lost 4 bases, with 13 bases between them. Sequenced sample: PBMCs. The chain carries TRBV6-1 and TRBJ2-7, with a tentative D call TRBD2 (5 bases). This sequence originates from a woman aged 18-35 years in good health and CMV-seronegative. The CDR3 region has the DNA TGTGCCAGCAGTGAAGCGCTATGGGCGGGTTACGAGCAGTACTTC. Amino acids: CASSEALWAGYEQYF.